The 30 T cell receptor delta chains listed next were all sequenced from one sample in a study of delta chain sequences of gamma delta T cells. TCRdb re-called clones from the PCR reads using CATT. The repertoire has around 3,300 delta-chain clones, 61% of them found once; the top ten carry approximately 61%. The material sequenced was a tumor sample. These receptors were obtained from a human donor with breast cancer.

A single count supports this clone. A J gene of TRDJ1 was called, though the V gene was not; the table's D call of TRDD3 was not tested on the DNA. The CDR3 is made up of 18 amino acids. CDR3 amino acids: CAVETLEGDEPYRDKLIF. CDR3 DNA: TGTGCTGTTGAGACACTAGAGGGTGACGAACCGTACAGGGATAAACTCATCTTT.

Only a few counts were recorded for this clone. This DNA's translation differs at residue 11 from TCRdb's protein, which comes from a much larger clone; a read error is likely, and the protein shown is translated from the DNA. The chain uses TRDV2 and TRDJ1; 10 bases are shared with TRDD3. V was clipped by 3 bases and J by 3 bases; unmatched bases: 9. This CDR3 is 16 amino acids long. CDR1 is GEAIGNYY, CDR2 EKD, per germline. The CDR3 bases are TGTGCCTGTGACCTTTTGGGGGATACAAACGCCGATAAACTCATCTTT. Translated, it gives CACDLLGDTNADKLIF.

By share of the sample, this clone is medium-sized. This DNA's translation differs at residue 6 from TCRdb's protein, which comes from a much larger clone; a read error is likely, and the protein shown is translated from the DNA. The chain uses TRDV2 and TRDJ1; D is undetermined. The germline V and J ends were trimmed by 3 bases and 0 bases, with 10 bases remaining between them. CDR3 length equals 14 residues. Germline CDR1 GEAIGNYY, CDR2 EKD. The CDR3 sequence is CACDSFDHTDKLIF. CDR3 nucleotide sequence: TGTGCCTGTGACTCCTTTGACCACACCGATAAACTCATCTTT.

The V call is TRDV2, the J call TRDJ3, with D perhaps matching TRDD3 (5 bases). The CDR3 loop spans 17 amino acids. The ends were cut back, 4 bases at V and 14 bases at J, with 26 bases in the middle. Germline CDR1 and CDR2: GEAIGNYY and EKD. CDR3 sequence reads: CACETTGKGWDTGQMFF. CDR3 nucleotide sequence: TGTGCCTGTGAGACGACCGGGAAAGGCTGGGACACAGGACAGATGTTTTTC.

Comments on this clone: The junction differs from germline at one of its ends, possibly a read error. V gene TRDV2 combines with J gene TRDJ1; TRDD3 agrees at 7 bases. The CDR3 totals 15 residues. Germline V gene data show CDR1 as GEAIGNYY and CDR2 as EKD. The CDR3 coding sequence is TGTGCCGGTGAGGCAGTGGGGGAGGTAACCGATAAACTCATCTTT. It translates to CAGEAVGEVTDKLIF.

This clone was detected once. This sample includes further DNA sequences coding for the same CDR3. This chain links TRDV2 with TRDJ1; 9 nucleotides align to TRDD3. CDR1 GEAIGNYY and CDR2 EKD come from the germline V gene. V shed 3 bases and J 3 bases; nucleotides not matched to a gene: 16. The CDR3 has 18 amino acids. The CDR3 here is CACDPLAEGGYNSDKLIF. DNA for the CDR3: TGTGCCTGTGACCCCCTGGCGGAAGGGGGATACAACTCCGATAAACTCATCTTT.

A remark on this clone: At one end the junction does not follow the germline gene, possibly because of a read error. This chain joins TRDV1 and TRDJ1, with 7 positions matching TRDD2. The DNA end lines up better with TRDJ2; the J call may be wrong. Germline loops: CDR1 TSWWSYY, CDR2 QGS. The CDR3 totals 24 residues. CDR3 in amino acids: CSLGELMLVPTGWIVGSGTAKLFF. The CDR3 region has the DNA TGTTCTCTTGGGGAACTAATGTTAGTTCCTACGGGGTGGATAGTGGGTTCGGGTACCGCTAAACTCTTCTTT.

Regarding this clone: A junction boundary mismatches the germline segment, possibly from a read error. This rearrangement joins TRDV2 to TRDJ1; maybe TRDD3 (6 bases). This CDR3 is 20 amino acids long. CDR1 and CDR2 (germline): GEAIGNYY, EKD. The CDR3 DNA reads as TGTGCCTGTGACACCCTGTCTAGGGAGGGGGAACGCACTTACACCGATAAAATCATCTTT. This codes for CACDTLSREGERTYTDKIIF.

Remarks on this clone: A single base separates this from a much larger clone, so it may be a read error. The gene calls are TRDV1 and TRDJ1; TRDD3 matches 10 bases. The CDR3 spans 27 residues. V lost 5 bases to trimming and J lost 0 bases; unmatched junction nucleotides: 39. Germline assignment: CDR1 TSWWSYY and CDR2 QGS. As DNA, the CDR3 is TGTGCTCTTGGGAGAGAAGGTCAGTCGTCTTTCCTACCGAGAGTACTGGGGGATCTACCGTACACCGATAAACTCATCTTT. Translated, it gives CALGREGQSSFLPRVLGDLPYTDKLIF.

This chain uses TRDV2 with TRDJ1; D is perhaps TRDD3 (6 bases). Per germline, CDR1 GEAIGNYY and CDR2 EKD. V was cut by 3 bases and J by 1 base, with 17 bases left in between. The CDR3 has 16 amino acids. The CDR3 coding sequence is TGTGCCTGTGACGCCCTACTGGGCGCTCCCACCGATAAACTCATCTTT. It specifies CACDALLGAPTDKLIF.

Of note for this clone: A read error may produce the germline difference seen at one junction end. V gene TRDV2 combines with J gene TRDJ1; perhaps TRDD3 as D (5 bases). The CDR3 is 15 residues long. Germline CDR1 is GEAIGNYY and CDR2 is EKD. The CDR3 DNA reads TGTGCTTGTGACACCTATGGGATGGGAACCGGTAAAATGATTTTC. The encoded protein is CACDTYGMGTGKMIF.

The V call is TRDV2, the J call TRDJ1; D is unresolved. The CDR3 sequence is 20 residues long. Germline CDR1 is GEAIGNYY and CDR2 is EKD. V gave up 0 bases and J gave up 0 bases, with 25 bases separating them. The CDR3 DNA is TGTGCCTGTGACACCGTGCCAAGGGAGCGTGTACGTCCTTACACCGATAAACTCATCTTT. Amino acid sequence: CACDTVPRERVRPYTDKLIF.

This clone was detected only a few times. Since a far larger clone is one base different, this is likely a read error. Distinct nucleotide sequences in the sample also encode this CDR3. This rearrangement joins TRDV2 to TRDJ1; TRDD3 aligns across 9 bases. The germline gives CDR1 GEAIGNYY, CDR2 EKD. This CDR3 comprises 16 residues. CDR3 loop: CACDAILGEYTDKLIF. DNA for the CDR3: TGTGCCTGTGACGCAATACTGGGGGAATACACCGATAAACTCATATTT.

The genes are TRDV2 and TRDJ1; no clear D. With 0 bases removed from V and 0 bases from J, the gap between germline ends came to 13 bases. CDR1 GEAIGNYY and CDR2 EKD come from the germline V gene. CDR3 size: 16 residues. The CDR3 region is CACDTVGSKYTDKLIF. The CDR3 DNA reads TGTGCCTGTGACACCGTGGGTTCTAAGTACACCGATAAACTCATCTTT.

Note on this clone: The germline gene is not matched at one end of the junction; a read error may be the cause. This chain uses TRDV2 with TRDJ1, with D tentatively TRDD3 (5 bases). Germline V gene lookup returns CDR1 GEAIGNYY and CDR2 EKD. The CDR3 totals 14 residues. In DNA, the CDR3 is TGTGCCCGTGACGGCGTAGGTGAGGGATGTAAAATGATCTTT. It encodes CARDGVGEGCKMIF.

Comment on this clone: A junction boundary mismatches the germline segment, possibly from a read error. The chain joins TRDV2 to TRDJ3, with 7 bases lining up with TRDD3. CDR3 size: 20 residues. CDR1 GEAIGNYY and CDR2 EKD come from the germline V gene. CDR3 loop: CSCVTLGGGYGSWDTRQLFF. Here the CDR3 DNA reads TGTTCTTGTGTCACCCTCGGGGGTGGATACGGATCCTGGGATACCCGACAGCTGTTTTTC.

A single count supports this clone. At one end, the junction sequence differs from germline, possibly due to a read error. The chain carries TRDV2 and TRDJ3; a possible D gene is TRDD2 (6 bases). The germline CDR1 and CDR2 sequences are GEAIGNYY and EKD. The CDR3 has 18 amino acids. Here the CDR3 reads CACDTLGVGICEILHMIF. The DNA of the CDR3 is TGTGCCTGTGACACCCTTGGCGTGGGCATCTGTGAAATCCTACATATGATTTTC.

Worth noting for this clone: An end of the junction differs from the germline gene, which may be a read error. V gene TRDV1 combines with J gene TRDJ1; no definite D call. The CDR3 loop spans 20 amino acids. CDR1 TSWWSYY and CDR2 QGS come from the germline V gene. The DNA for the CDR3 is TGTGCTCTTGGCGGGCGGCACCCACCATTGTTAAGGGACTACAACGATCAAATCATTTTT. It codes for CALGGRHPPLLRDYNDQIIF.

The table lists this clone with a few counts. Translating this DNA gives a protein that differs at residue 4 from the TCRdb one, which belongs to a much larger clone; a read error is likely, and the protein shown is this translation. V and J are TRDV2 and TRDJ1; D remains ambiguous. The CDR3 is made up of 17 amino acids. Trimming removed 5 bases at V and 0 bases at J, with 21 bases between. Per germline, CDR1 GEAIGNYY and CDR2 EKD. This chain's CDR3 is CACVSSTPRLNTDKLIF. The CDR3 DNA is TGTGCCTGTGTCTCATCCACACCCCGCTTGAACACCGATAAACTCATCTTT.

Concerning this clone: The germline gene is not matched at one end of the junction; a read error may be the cause. The chain has TRDV2 and TRDJ1; weak D call: TRDD3 (5 bases). CDR1 and CDR2 from the germline V gene are GEAIGNYY and EKD. CDR3 length equals 14 residues. The CDR3 loop reads CACDPLVGIAGLFF. Here the CDR3 DNA reads TGTGCCTGTGATCCCCTGGTTGGGATTGCTGGGCTGTTCTTC.

Details on this clone: The junction departs from germline at one end; a sequencing error may be responsible. This rearrangement joins TRDV2 to TRDJ1; D is unresolved. Germline V CDR1 and CDR2: GEAIGNYY, EKD. The CDR3 has 18 amino acids. In DNA, the CDR3 is TGCGCCACCGTGTCAAGTGAGGTGGACCGACCTTACACCGATAAACTCATCTTT. This translates into CATVSSEVDRPYTDKLIF.

On this clone itself: Given a far larger clone just one base away, this is likely a sequencing read error. This specimen includes other DNA sequences encoding the same CDR3. This sequence joins TRDV2 and TRDJ1; maybe TRDD3 (5 bases). Germline CDR1 is GEAIGNYY and CDR2 is EKD. This CDR3 comprises 17 residues. V lost 1 base, J lost 0 bases, and 17 bases lay in between. In DNA form, the CDR3 reads TGTGCCTGTGACACTCTACTAGGGGAACGGTACACCGATAAACTCATCTTT. It codes for CACDTLLGERYTDKLIF.

No V gene was called here, but the J gene is TRDJ1; the table assigns TRDD3, which was not confirmed against the DNA. CDR3 length: 18 amino acids. CDR3 in amino acids: CSFLLVVALGDIGDKLIF. CDR3 nucleotides: TGTTCTTTTCTCTTGGTGGTGGCACTGGGGGATATCGGCGATAAACTGATCTTT.

In the case of this clone: Relative to the germline gene, one junction end is altered; a read error may explain this. The rearrangement uses TRDV2 and TRDJ1; D uncertain. CDR1 is GEAIGNYY and CDR2 is EKD in the germline V gene. This CDR3 is built from 20 residues. The CDR3 region is CSCDSVSRAWVRPYTDKLIF. Here the CDR3 DNA reads TGTTCCTGTGACTCCGTGTCAAGGGCGTGGGTCCGACCTTACACCGATAAACTCATCTTT.

The rearrangement links TRDV2 to TRDJ1; 7 bases match TRDD3. CDR3 length: 18 amino acids. Germline V gene data show CDR1 as GEAIGNYY and CDR2 as EKD. V was clipped by 9 bases and J by 0 bases; unmatched bases: 21. The CDR3, as DNA: TGTGCCAGCGCGACAATGGAGGGGGGATGCGCTTACACCGATAAACTCATCTTT. Translating gives CASATMEGGCAYTDKLIF.

The called J gene is TRDJ1, whereas the V gene has no call; the D segment call TRDD3 is taken from the table without a DNA check. CDR3 length: 16 residues. The CDR3 DNA sequence: TGTGCCGGGGAGGAGTCGTGGGCTAAAAACACCGATAAACTCATCTTT. Protein sequence: CAGEESWAKNTDKLIF.

The rearrangement links TRDV3 to TRDJ1; D remains ambiguous. The V gene's germline CDR1 is TVYSNPD and CDR2 GDNSRS (reference sequence). Trimming left V 5 bases short and J 1 base short, with 23 bases between. This CDR3 region has 16 residues. The CDR3 nucleotides read TGTGCCCTCGCAACGTATGGATCAGGATTCACCGATAAACTCATCTTT. It yields the protein CALATYGSGFTDKLIF. The complete variable domain, with remaining parts taken from reference TRDV3 and TRDJ1, reads CDKVTQSSPDQTVASGSEVVLLCTYDTVYSNPDLFWYRIRPDYSFQFVFYGDNSRSEGADFTQGRFSVKHILTQKAFHLVISPVRTEDSATYYCALATYGSGFTDKLIFGKGTRVTVEP.

J is TRDJ1 and V is TRDV1; 11 nucleotides match TRDD3. CDR3 length: 19 amino acids. The ends lost 1 base at V and 7 bases at J; junction bases unmatched: 17. Germline CDR1 is TSWWSYY and CDR2 is QGS. The CDR3 DNA reads TGTGCTCTTGGGGAACAACGCCCTTCCTACTGGGGGATATGGGGTAAACTCATCTTT. Translation: CALGEQRPSYWGIWGKLIF.

This clone ranks as medium-sized. The protein that TCRdb holds for this DNA derives from a much larger clone and differs from the translated DNA at residue 13, which likely indicates a read error; the protein shown here is translated from the DNA. J is TRDJ1 and V is TRDV2; weak D call: TRDD3 (6 bases). The CDR3 length is 20 residues. Germline V lookup: CDR1 GEAIGNYY, CDR2 EKD. Trimming took 0 bases from V and 0 from J, leaving 25 bases between them. Here the CDR3 reads CACDTVSREGDRHYTDKLIF. CDR3 nucleotides: TGTGCCTGTGACACCGTGTCAAGGGAGGGGGACCGACATTACACCGATAAACTCATCTTT.

This clone showed up just a few times. The amino acid sequence in TCRdb belongs to a much larger clone and departs from this DNA's translation at residue 5, likely a sequencing read error; the sequence shown is translated from the DNA. This sequence joins TRDV3 and TRDJ1; 8 bases are shared with TRDD3. Germline V gene lookup returns CDR1 TVYSNPD and CDR2 GDNSRS (reference sequence). With V trimmed by 4 bases and J by 10 bases, 29 bases remained unmatched. This CDR3 spans 18 amino acids. The CDR3: CAYSLLPLYWGPESRLIF. The DNA of the CDR3 is TGTGCCTACTCGCTCCTTCCCCTATACTGGGGGCCTGAAAGTAGACTCATCTTT.